Listed below are T cell receptor beta chains from one sample, sequenced in a study of blood T cell repertoires in COVID-19. The method was immunoSEQ multiplex PCR; TCRdb's version includes in-frame clones alone and lacks a portion of them. Of around 390,000 clones listed, more than 75% are singletons. Sequencing was carried out using PBMCs or T cells enriched from blood (not recorded which). The receptor source for this set is a woman between 50 and 59 years old who had recovered from COVID-19. Both conserved end residues are part of each CDR3. The order of the fields is D gene, J gene, clone size, V gene, CDR3 DNA, CDR3 protein. The D gene is left open where the match is weak. Clone size appears in some rows only: once, few, many, or a class for an expanded clone.

NA	TRBJ1-6	NA	TRBV11-2	TGTGCCAGCAGCTCACAGGAGGGGAATTCACCCCTCCACTTT	CASSSQEGNSPLHF
NA	TRBJ1-5	NA	TRBV2	TGTGCCAGCAGTGACAGCGACAGACCGGGCAATCAGCCCCAGCATTTT	CASSDSDRPGNQPQHF
NA	TRBJ1-1	NA	TRBV7-2	TGTGCCAGCAGCGTCGGACAGACAGCTTTCTTT	CASSVGQTAFF
NA	TRBJ2-5	NA	TRBV19	TGTGCCAGTAGTTCAGGACTCGAAAAAGAGACCCAGTACTTC	CASSSGLEKETQYF
NA	TRBJ1-2	NA	TRBV6-5	TGTGCCAGCAGTTATACCCAGGGTAGCAACTATGGCTACACCTTC	CASSYTQGSNYGYTF
TRBD2	TRBJ2-1	NA	TRBV11-1	TGTGCCAGCAGCGGGGCTACTAGCGGGGGGGCCAATGAGCAGTTCTTC	CASSGATSGGANEQFF
NA	TRBJ1-4	NA	TRBV27	TGTGCCAGCAGTTTACTGGTCGGTGGAGCTAATGAAAAACTGTTTTTT	CASSLLVGGANEKLFF
TRBD1	TRBJ1-4	NA	TRBV18	TGTGCCAGCTCACCCGACAGGGGGAATGAAAAACTGTTTTTT	CASSPDRGNEKLFF
NA	TRBJ1-4	NA	TRBV29-1	TGCAGCGTTGGAAACATTCAAAAACTGTTTTTT	CSVGNIQKLFF
TRBD1	TRBJ1-2	NA	TRBV28	TGTGCCAGCAGAGGACAGGACTATGGCTACACCTTC	CASRGQDYGYTF
NA	TRBJ1-4	NA	TRBV2	TGTGCCAGCAGTGTAACCGGGACACCTAATGAAAAACTGTTTTTT	CASSVTGTPNEKLFF
NA	TRBJ1-4	once	TRBV28	TGTGCCAGCAGTTTTTACTTACCCTACGAGGCAACTAATGAAAAACTGTTTTTT	CASSFYLPYEATNEKLFF
NA	TRBJ2-5	NA	TRBV4-2	TGTGCCAGCAGCCAAGATCTGAGCGAAGAGACCCAGTACTTC	CASSQDLSEETQYF
TRBD1	TRBJ1-1	NA	TRBV29-1	TGCAGCGTCGCCGCGCCGGGACAGGGGGCAATCACTGAAGCTTTCTTT	CSVAAPGQGAITEAFF
NA	TRBJ1-2	NA	TRBV2	TGTGCCAGCACTCTAGGGGCCGGCTACAGGCATGACTATGGCTACACCTTC	CASTLGAGYRHDYGYTF